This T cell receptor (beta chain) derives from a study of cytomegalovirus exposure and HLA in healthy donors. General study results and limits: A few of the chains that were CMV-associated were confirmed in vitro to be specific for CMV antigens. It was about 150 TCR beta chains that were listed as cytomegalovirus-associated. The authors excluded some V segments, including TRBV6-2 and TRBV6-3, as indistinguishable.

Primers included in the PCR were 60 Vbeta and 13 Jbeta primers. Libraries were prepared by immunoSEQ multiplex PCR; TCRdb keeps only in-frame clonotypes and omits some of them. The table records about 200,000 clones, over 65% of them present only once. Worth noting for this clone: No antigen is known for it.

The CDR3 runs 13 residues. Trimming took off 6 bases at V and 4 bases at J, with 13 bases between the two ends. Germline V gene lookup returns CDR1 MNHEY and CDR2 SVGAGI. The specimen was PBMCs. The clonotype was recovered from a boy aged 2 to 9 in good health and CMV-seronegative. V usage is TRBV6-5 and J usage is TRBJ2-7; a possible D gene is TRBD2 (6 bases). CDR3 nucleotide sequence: TGTGCCAGCAGCCGCGGGACTCAGTACGAGCAGTACTTC. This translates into CASSRGTQYEQYF.